The clone carrying this T cell receptor (beta chain) was counted a few times. Its antigen is as yet unknown. The sample comes from a study of T cell repertoires in cytomegalovirus infection. Study-wide background: Shared public TCR beta signatures pointed to both CMV infection and a matching HLA type. Overall study results and limits: The ex vivo response was dominated by HLA-C-restricted CMV-specific TCR beta clonotypes.

TCRdb analysed the reads with MiXCR anew, one entry per CDR3 protein. This table holds approximately 770,000 distinct CDR3 sequences, under 35% found once. In germline, CDR1 is SGHNT, CDR2 YYREEE (reference sequence). The CDR3 runs 18 residues. Trimming cost V 4 bases and J 0 bases; bases outside gene matches: 5. The gene calls are TRBV5-4 and TRBJ2-3; TRBD2 aligns across 16 bases. Sequenced here: cultured CD8+ T cells from PBMCs, sampled from culture after CMV antigen stimulation. This clonotype originated in a human donor in good health (CMV status not recorded). Some clones in this sample may be carry-over from other donors' samples. The CDR3 sequence: CASSEGLAGGLSTDTQYF. The DNA of the CDR3 is TGTGCCAGCAGCGAGGGACTAGCGGGGGGGCTGAGCACAGATACGCAGTATTTT.